The clone carrying this TCR beta chain was observed a handful of times. Then a second PCR, running about 6 to 11 cycles, was carried out with a sample-barcoded 5' primer and a J-beta primer mix. In TCRdb, the 5' RACE reads were re-called with MiXCR into one record per CDR3 protein. The sample lists 650,000 to 1,000,000 distinct CDR3 sequences, approximately 35% occurring once. This sample was taken from a study of blood T cells in healthy people across ages. Donors were healthy Caucasian individuals from Russia aged roughly 6 to 95. Isolation recovered at least 6.5 million PBMCs from every sample. The CDR3 extends over 14 amino acids. V was cut by 5 bases and J by 0 bases, with 9 bases left in between. CDR1 is SEHNR, CDR2 FQNEAQ, per germline (reference sequence).

The chain combines TRBV7-9 with TRBJ2-3, with D maybe TRBD1 (5 bases). The clonotype comes from a young man in good health. Input material: blood. The CDR3 bases are TGTGCCAGCAGCGTGGACACGAGCACAGATACGCAGTATTTT. It specifies CASSVDTSTDTQYF. Filled out from reference TRBV7-9 and TRBJ2-3, the complete variable domain reads DTGVSQNPRHKITKRGQNVTFRCDPISEHNRLYWYRQTLGQGPEFLTYFQNEAQLEKSRLLSDRFSAERPKGSFSTLEIQRTEQGDSAMYLCASSVDTSTDTQYFGPGTRLTVL.